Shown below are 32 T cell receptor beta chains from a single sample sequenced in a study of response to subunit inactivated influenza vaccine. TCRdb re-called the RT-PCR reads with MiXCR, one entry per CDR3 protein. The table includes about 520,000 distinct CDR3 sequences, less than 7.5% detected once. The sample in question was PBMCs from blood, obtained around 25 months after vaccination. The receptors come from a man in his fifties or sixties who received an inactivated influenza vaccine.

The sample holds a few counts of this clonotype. The CDR3 DNA reads as TGCAGCGTTGTCTCCGGGAGGCGAGCTTTCGAGCAGTACTTC. It yields the protein CSVVSGRRAFEQYF. The chain couples TRBV29-1 to TRBJ2-7; 7 bases align to TRBD2. The germline V gene has CDR1 SQVTM and CDR2 ANQGSEA. The CDR3 is made up of 14 amino acids. J lost 6 bases, V lost 4 bases, and 12 bases had no gene match.

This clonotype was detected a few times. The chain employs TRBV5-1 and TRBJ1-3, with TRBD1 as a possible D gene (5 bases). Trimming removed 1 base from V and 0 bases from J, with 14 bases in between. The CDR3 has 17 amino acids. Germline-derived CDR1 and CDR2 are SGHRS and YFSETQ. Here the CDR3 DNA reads TGCGCCAGCAGCTTGTCGGGGCAGCCAGCCTCTGGAAACACCATATATTTT. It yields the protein CASSLSGQPASGNTIYF.

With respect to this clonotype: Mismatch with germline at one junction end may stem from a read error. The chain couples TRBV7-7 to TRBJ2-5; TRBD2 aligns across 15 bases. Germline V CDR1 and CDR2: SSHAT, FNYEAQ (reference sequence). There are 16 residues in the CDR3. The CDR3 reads CASSSDRTSGGGTQYF. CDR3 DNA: TGTGCTAGCAGCTCGGACCGGACTAGCGGGGGGGGGACCCAGTACTTC.

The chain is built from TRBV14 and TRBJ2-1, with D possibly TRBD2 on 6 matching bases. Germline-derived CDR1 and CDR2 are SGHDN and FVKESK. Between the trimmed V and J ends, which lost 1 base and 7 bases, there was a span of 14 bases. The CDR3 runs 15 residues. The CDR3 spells CASSQGGVRGNEQFF. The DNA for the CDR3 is TGTGCCAGCAGCCAAGGGGGGGTAAGAGGGAATGAGCAGTTCTTC.

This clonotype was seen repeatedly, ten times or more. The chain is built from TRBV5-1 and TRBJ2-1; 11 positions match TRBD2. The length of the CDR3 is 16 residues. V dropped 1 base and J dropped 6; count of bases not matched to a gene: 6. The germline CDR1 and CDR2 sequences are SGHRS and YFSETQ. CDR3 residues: CASSLIAGGSLNEQFF. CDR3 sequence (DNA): TGCGCCAGCAGCTTGATAGCGGGGGGGTCTCTCAATGAGCAGTTCTTC.

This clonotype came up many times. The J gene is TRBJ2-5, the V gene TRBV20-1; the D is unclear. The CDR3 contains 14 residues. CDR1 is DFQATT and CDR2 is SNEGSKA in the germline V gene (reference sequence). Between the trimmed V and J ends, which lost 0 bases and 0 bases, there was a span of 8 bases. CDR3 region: CSARDWQDQETQYF. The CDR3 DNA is TGCAGTGCTAGAGATTGGCAGGACCAAGAGACCCAGTACTTC.

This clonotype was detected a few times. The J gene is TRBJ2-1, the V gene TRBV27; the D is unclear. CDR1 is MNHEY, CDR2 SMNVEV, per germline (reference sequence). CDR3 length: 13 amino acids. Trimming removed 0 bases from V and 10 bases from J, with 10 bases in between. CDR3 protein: CASSLSTLGEQFF. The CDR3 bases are TGTGCCAGCAGTTTATCCACTTTGGGGGAGCAGTTCTTC.

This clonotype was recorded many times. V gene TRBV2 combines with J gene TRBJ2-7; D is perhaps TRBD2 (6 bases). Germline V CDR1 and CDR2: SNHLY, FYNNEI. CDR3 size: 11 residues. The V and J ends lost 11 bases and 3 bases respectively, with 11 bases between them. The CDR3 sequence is CAGGVYYEQYF. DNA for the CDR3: TGTGCCGGCGGGGTGTACTACGAGCAGTACTTC.

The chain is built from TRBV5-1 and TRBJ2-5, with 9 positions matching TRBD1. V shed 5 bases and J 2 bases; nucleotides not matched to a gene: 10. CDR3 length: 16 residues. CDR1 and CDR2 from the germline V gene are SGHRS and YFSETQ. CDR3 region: CASSTTGGAYQETQYF. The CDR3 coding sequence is TGCGCCAGCAGTACTACAGGGGGCGCCTATCAAGAGACCCAGTACTTC.

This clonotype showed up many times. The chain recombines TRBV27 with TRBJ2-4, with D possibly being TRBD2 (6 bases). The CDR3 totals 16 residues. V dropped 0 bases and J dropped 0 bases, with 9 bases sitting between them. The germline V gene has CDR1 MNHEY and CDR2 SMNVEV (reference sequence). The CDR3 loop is CASSLSGGLAKNIQYF. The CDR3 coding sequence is TGTGCCAGCAGTTTATCGGGGGGATTAGCCAAAAACATTCAGTACTTC.

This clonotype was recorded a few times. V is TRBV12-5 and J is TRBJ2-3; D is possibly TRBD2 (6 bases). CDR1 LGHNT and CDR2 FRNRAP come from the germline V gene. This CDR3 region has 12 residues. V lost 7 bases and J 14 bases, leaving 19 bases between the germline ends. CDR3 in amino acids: CASAVRGQPPYF. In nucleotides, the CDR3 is TGTGCTAGTGCCGTGCGGGGCCAACCCCCGTATTTT. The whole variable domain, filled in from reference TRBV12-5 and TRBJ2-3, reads DARVTQTPRHKVTEMGQEVTMRCQPILGHNTVFWYRQTMMQGLELLAYFRNRAPLDDSGMPKDRFSAEMPDATLATLKIQPSEPRDSAVYFCASAVRGQPPYFGPGTRLTVL.

CDR3 loop: CSARASLGTDTQYF. CDR3 DNA sequence: TGCAGTGCTAGAGCCTCCCTGGGCACAGATACGCAGTATTTT. The chain couples TRBV20-1 to TRBJ2-3, with D unresolved. V lost 1 base to trimming and J lost 1 base, with 9 bases between them. The CDR3 length is 14 residues. The germline CDR1 and CDR2 sequences are DFQATT and SNEGSKA (reference sequence).

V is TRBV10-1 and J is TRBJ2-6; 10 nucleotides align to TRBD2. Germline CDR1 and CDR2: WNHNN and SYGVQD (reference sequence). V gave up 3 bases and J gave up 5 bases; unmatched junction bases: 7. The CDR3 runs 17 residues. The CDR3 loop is CASSDERGGLRANVLTF. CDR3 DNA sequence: TGCGCCAGCAGTGACGAGCGGGGGGGCCTTAGGGCCAACGTCCTGACTTTC.

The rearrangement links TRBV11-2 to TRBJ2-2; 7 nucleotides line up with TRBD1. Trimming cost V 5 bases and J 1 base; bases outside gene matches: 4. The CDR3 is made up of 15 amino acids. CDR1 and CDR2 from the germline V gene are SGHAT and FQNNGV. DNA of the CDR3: TGTGCCAGCAGCCGAAGGACAGGGAACACCGGGGAGCTGTTTTTT. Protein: CASSRRTGNTGELFF.

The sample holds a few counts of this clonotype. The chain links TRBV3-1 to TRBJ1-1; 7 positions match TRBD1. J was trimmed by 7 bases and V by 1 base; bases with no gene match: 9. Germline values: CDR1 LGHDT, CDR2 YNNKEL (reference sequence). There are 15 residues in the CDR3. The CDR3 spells CASSQVSRGVSEAFF. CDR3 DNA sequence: TGTGCCAGCAGCCAAGTGTCCAGGGGGGTCAGTGAAGCTTTCTTT.

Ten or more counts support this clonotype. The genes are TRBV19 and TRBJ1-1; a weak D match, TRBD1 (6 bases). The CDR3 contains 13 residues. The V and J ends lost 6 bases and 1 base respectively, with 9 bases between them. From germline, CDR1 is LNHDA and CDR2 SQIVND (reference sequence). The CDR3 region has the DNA TGTGCCAGTAGCACAGGGCCGAACACTGAAGCTTTCTTT. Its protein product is CASSTGPNTEAFF.

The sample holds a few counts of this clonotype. The chain's CDR3 is CAWSVQGTRTSPLHF. In DNA form, the CDR3 reads TGTGCCTGGAGTGTACAAGGGACAAGGACGTCACCCCTCCACTTT. The chain carries TRBV30 and TRBJ1-6, with D possibly being TRBD1 (6 bases). This CDR3 is 15 amino acids long. The germline gives CDR1 GTSNPN, CDR2 SVGIG (reference sequence). V was cut by 0 bases and J by 10 bases, with 16 bases left in between.

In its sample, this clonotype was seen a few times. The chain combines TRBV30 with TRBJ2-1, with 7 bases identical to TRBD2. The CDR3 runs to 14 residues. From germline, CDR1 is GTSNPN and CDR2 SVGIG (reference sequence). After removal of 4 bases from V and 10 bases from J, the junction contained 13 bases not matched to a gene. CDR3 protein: CAWTRRLADSEQFF. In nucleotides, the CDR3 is TGTGCCTGGACTAGGAGACTAGCAGATTCCGAGCAGTTCTTC.

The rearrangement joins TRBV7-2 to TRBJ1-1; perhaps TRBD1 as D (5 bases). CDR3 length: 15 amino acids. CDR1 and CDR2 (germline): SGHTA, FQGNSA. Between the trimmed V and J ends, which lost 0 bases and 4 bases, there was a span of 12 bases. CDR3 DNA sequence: TGTGCCAGCAGCTTAGCGGGGGGGAGCAGCACTGAAGCTTTCTTT. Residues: CASSLAGGSSTEAFF.

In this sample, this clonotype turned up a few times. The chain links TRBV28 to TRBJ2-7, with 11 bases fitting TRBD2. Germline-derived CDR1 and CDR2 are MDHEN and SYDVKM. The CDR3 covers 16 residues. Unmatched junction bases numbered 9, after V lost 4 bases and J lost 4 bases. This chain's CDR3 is CASSSFTSGSWYEQYF. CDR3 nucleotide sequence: TGTGCCAGCAGTTCCTTTACTAGCGGGAGTTGGTACGAGCAGTACTTC.

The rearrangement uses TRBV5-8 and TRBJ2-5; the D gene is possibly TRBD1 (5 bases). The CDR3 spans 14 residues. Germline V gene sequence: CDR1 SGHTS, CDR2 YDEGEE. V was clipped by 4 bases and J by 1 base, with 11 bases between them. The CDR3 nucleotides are TGTGCCAGCAGCGCCGACAGCTTCCAAGAGACCCAGTACTTC. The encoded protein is CASSADSFQETQYF. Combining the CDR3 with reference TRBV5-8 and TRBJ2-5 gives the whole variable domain EAGVTQSPTHLIKTRGQQATLRCSPISGHTSVYWYQQALGLGLQFLLWYDEGEERNRGNFPPRFSGRQFPNYSSELNVNALELEDSALYLCASSADSFQETQYFGPGTRLLVL.

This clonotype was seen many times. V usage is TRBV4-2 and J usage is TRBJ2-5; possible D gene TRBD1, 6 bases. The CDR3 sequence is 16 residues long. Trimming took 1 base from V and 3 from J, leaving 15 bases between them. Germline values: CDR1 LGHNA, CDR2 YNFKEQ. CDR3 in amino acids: CASSQGQDRYEETQYF. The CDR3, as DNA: TGTGCCAGCAGCCAAGGACAGGACCGCTACGAAGAGACCCAGTACTTC.

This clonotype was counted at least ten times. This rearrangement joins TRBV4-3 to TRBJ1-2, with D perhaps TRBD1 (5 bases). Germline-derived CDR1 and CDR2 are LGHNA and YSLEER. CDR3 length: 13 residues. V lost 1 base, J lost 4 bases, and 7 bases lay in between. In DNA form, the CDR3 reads TGCGCCAGCAGCCAAGCAGGGTCCTATGGCTACACCTTC. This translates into CASSQAGSYGYTF.

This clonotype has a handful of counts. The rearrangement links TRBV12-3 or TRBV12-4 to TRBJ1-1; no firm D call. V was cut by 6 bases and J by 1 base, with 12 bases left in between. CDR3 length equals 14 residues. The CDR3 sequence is CASRTNMWNTEAFF. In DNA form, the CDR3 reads TGTGCCAGCAGAACAAACATGTGGAACACTGAAGCTTTCTTT.

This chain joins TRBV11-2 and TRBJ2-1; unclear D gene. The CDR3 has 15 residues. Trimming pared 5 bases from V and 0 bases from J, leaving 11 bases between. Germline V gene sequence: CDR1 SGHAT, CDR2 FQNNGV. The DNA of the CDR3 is TGTGCCAGCAGCGGGTACCATAGCTCCTACAATGAGCAGTTCTTC. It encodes CASSGYHSSYNEQFF.

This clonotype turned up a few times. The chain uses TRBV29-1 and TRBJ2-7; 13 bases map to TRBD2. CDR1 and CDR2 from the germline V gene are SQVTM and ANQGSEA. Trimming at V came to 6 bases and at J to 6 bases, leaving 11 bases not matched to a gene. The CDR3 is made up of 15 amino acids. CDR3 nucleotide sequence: TGCAGCGTCAGGGGACTAGCGGGACCTCGGGGCGAGCAGTACTTC. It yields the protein CSVRGLAGPRGEQYF.

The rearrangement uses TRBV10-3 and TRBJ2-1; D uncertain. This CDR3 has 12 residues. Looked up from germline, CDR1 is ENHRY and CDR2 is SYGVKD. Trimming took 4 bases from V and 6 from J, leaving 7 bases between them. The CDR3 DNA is TGTGCCATCAGTGGCACGGGCAATGAGCAGTTCTTC. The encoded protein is CAISGTGNEQFF.

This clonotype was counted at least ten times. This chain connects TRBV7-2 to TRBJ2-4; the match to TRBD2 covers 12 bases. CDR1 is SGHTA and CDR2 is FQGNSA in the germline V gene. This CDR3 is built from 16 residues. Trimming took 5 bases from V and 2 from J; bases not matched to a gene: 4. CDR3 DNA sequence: TGTGCCAGCAGCACCGGACTAGCGGGAACCAAAAACATTCAGTACTTC. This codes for CASSTGLAGTKNIQYF.

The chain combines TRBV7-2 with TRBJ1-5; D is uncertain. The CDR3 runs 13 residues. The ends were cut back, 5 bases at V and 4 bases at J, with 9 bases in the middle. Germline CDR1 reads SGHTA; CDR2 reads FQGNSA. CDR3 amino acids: CASSAELNQPQHF. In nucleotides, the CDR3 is TGTGCCAGCAGCGCCGAGTTAAATCAGCCCCAGCATTTT.

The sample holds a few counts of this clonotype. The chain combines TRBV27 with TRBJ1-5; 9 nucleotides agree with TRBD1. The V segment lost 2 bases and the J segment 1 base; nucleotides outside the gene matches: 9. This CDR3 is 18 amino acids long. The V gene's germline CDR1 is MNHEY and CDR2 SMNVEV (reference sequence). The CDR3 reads CASSLEGTGGRSNQPQHF. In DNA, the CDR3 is TGTGCCAGCAGTTTAGAGGGCACAGGGGGCCGGAGCAATCAGCCCCAGCATTTT.

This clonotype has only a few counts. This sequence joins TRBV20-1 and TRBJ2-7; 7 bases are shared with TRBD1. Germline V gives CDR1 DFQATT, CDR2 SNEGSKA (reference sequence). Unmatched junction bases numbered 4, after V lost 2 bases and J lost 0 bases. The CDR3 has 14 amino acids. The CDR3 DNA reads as TGCAGTGCTAGAAGGGGGCAGGGCTCCTACGAGCAGTACTTC. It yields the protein CSARRGQGSYEQYF.

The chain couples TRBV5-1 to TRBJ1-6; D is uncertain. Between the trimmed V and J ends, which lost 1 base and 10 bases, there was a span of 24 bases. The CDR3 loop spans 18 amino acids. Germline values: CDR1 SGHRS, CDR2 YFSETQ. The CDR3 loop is CASSLRFASGQHGSPLHF. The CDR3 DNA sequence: TGCGCCAGCAGCTTGCGGTTCGCCTCTGGTCAGCACGGATCACCCCTCCACTTT.